This entry lists 13 T cell receptor beta chains sequenced from one sample in a study of blood T cell repertoires in COVID-19. Generated by immunoSEQ multiplex PCR, the TCRdb table keeps only in-frame clones and is missing some. The sample records a few hundred thousand clones, roughly 88% being singletons. Sequencing input: peripheral blood. Source of these receptors: a middle-aged man with active or convalescent COVID-19.

The chain employs TRBV7-9 and TRBJ2-1, with D perhaps TRBD1 (7 bases). Germline V CDR1 and CDR2: SEHNR, FQNEAQ (reference sequence). This CDR3 has 17 amino acids. V was cut by 7 bases and J by 6 bases, with 25 bases left in between. The CDR3 reads CASTLTGRGKGINEQFF. In nucleotides, the CDR3 is TGTGCCAGCACCTTGACAGGGCGGGGAAAGGGGATCAATGAGCAGTTCTTC.

The chain couples TRBV5-1 to TRBJ1-2; possibly TRBD1 for D (6 bases). The CDR3 has 14 amino acids. Per germline, CDR1 SGHRS and CDR2 YFSETQ. Trimming removed 1 base at V and 8 bases at J, with 15 bases between. DNA for the CDR3: TGCGCCAGCAGCTTGACGGCACAGGGACCCGGCTACACCTTC. It translates to CASSLTAQGPGYTF.

The CDR3 reads CASSLIGTGTDTQYF. The CDR3 coding sequence is TGTGCCAGCAGCTTAATTGGGACAGGGACAGATACGCAGTATTTT. The chain joins TRBV7-3 to TRBJ2-3; 9 bases agree with TRBD1. V was pared by 1 base and J by 3 bases, with 2 bases of the junction left unmatched. There are 15 residues in the CDR3. CDR1 is SGHTA and CDR2 is FQGTGA in the germline V gene.

The chain couples TRBV5-1 to TRBJ1-6, with 7 bases fitting TRBD1. CDR3 length equals 16 residues. Trimming took 3 bases from V and 6 from J; bases not matched to a gene: 9. The germline CDR1 and CDR2 sequences are SGHRS and YFSETQ. This CDR3 is CASSSAPTGFNSPLHF. Written as DNA, the CDR3 is TGCGCCAGCAGCTCAGCGCCGACAGGGTTTAATTCACCCCTCCACTTT.

The rearrangement joins TRBV24-1 to TRBJ2-1; 7 bases are a match to TRBD1. This CDR3 contains 17 residues. Germline CDR1 is KGHDR and CDR2 is SFDVKD. V was clipped by 3 bases and J by 9 bases; unmatched bases: 16. The CDR3 loop is CATSDVVGVDHRGEQFF. The CDR3 DNA is TGTGCCACCAGTGATGTGGTGGGGGTGGACCACAGGGGTGAGCAGTTCTTC.

CDR3 nucleotides: TGTGCCAGCAGCCCGGGACAGGCTTCCTACAATGAGCAGTTCTTC. Protein sequence: CASSPGQASYNEQFF. V usage is TRBV5-8 and J usage is TRBJ2-1; TRBD1 agrees at 8 bases. The junction had 4 bases not matched to a gene; V was cut back by 4 bases and J by 1 base. The CDR3 is made up of 15 amino acids. CDR1 and CDR2 from the germline V gene are SGHTS and YDEGEE. Drawing the rest from reference TRBV5-8 and TRBJ2-1, the complete variable domain is EAGVTQSPTHLIKTRGQQATLRCSPISGHTSVYWYQQALGLGLQFLLWYDEGEERNRGNFPPRFSGRQFPNYSSELNVNALELEDSALYLCASSPGQASYNEQFFGPGTRLTVL.

The chain is built from TRBV7-9 and TRBJ2-7; D perhaps matches TRBD1 (6 bases). The V end was cut by 5 bases, the J end by 1 base, with 12 bases between. The CDR3 contains 14 residues. Germline loops: CDR1 SEHNR, CDR2 FQNEAQ (reference sequence). CDR3 coding DNA: TGTGCCAGCAGCCCCCGGGACACTTCCTACGAGCAGTACGTC. This translates into CASSPRDTSYEQYV.

This clone was seen more than once but under ten times. The chain couples TRBV6-6 to TRBJ1-1; D remains ambiguous. In germline, CDR1 is MNHNY, CDR2 SVGAGI (reference sequence). CDR3 size: 14 residues. V was trimmed by 3 bases and J by 3 bases, leaving 11 bases between them. The CDR3 loop is CASSYLESDTEAFF. CDR3 nucleotide sequence: TGTGCCAGCAGTTATTTGGAGTCGGACACTGAAGCTTTCTTT.

The gene calls are TRBV19 and TRBJ2-5; a possible D gene is TRBD2 (7 bases). The CDR3 covers 16 residues. With 7 bases removed from V and 4 bases from J, the gap between germline ends came to 22 bases. Germline V gene data show CDR1 as LNHDA and CDR2 as SQIVND (reference sequence). The CDR3 spells CASTETGRAGRETQYF. The CDR3 DNA sequence: TGTGCCAGTACCGAAACAGGGAGGGCTGGCCGAGAGACCCAGTACTTC.

The chain has TRBV7-8 and TRBJ1-5; D ambiguous. The CDR3 covers 16 residues. Germline V CDR1 and CDR2: SGHVS, FQNEAQ. V dropped 1 base and J dropped 1 base, with 11 bases sitting between them. CDR3 DNA: TGTGCCAGCAGCTTAGAACGTCTACCCAGCAATCAGCCCCAGCATTTT. Translating gives CASSLERLPSNQPQHF.

The V gene is TRBV19, the J gene TRBJ1-4, with 9 positions matching TRBD1. Unmatched junction bases numbered 7, after V lost 6 bases and J lost 8 bases. The CDR3 extends over 14 amino acids. Germline CDR1 LNHDA, CDR2 SQIVND (reference sequence). DNA for the CDR3: TGTGCCAGTAGATCGGACAGGGGAAGGGAAAAACTGTTTTTT. Amino acid sequence: CASRSDRGREKLFF.

J is TRBJ1-6 and V is TRBV7-9; TRBD1 might be the D (5 bases). The CDR3 contains 18 residues. Germline CDR1 and CDR2: SEHNR and FQNEAQ (reference sequence). The V gene lost 1 base and the J gene lost 0 bases, with 13 bases spanning the gap. The CDR3 spells CASSLGGPVSSYNSPLHF. The CDR3 bases are TGTGCCAGCAGCTTAGGGGGCCCGGTCAGCTCCTATAATTCACCCCTCCACTTT.

CDR3 loop: CASSLGPDRGLYGYTF. The CDR3 nucleotides read TGTGCCAGCAGCTTAGGGCCGGACAGGGGACTCTATGGCTACACCTTC. The rearrangement uses TRBV7-2 and TRBJ1-2; 9 bases line up with TRBD1. This CDR3 comprises 16 residues. Germline-derived CDR1 and CDR2 are SGHTA and FQGNSA. J gave up 4 bases and V 1 base, and 7 bases lay outside the gene matches.